This T cell receptor beta chain was sequenced for a study of type 1 regulatory T cells. Looking at the study overall: T-allo10 is an in vitro-generated, Tr1-enriched CD4 T cell product specific for alloantigen. Study-wide results and caveats: Type 1 regulatory T cells had a more restricted TCR repertoire than non-type 1 regulatory T cells.

Details on this clonotype: Its antigen remains unknown. This may be a read error, as it is one base from a much larger clone.

This CDR3 has 14 residues. Germline lookup yields CDR1 LNHNV and CDR2 YYDKDF (reference sequence). V was shortened by 7 bases and J by 5 bases, with 17 bases between the two germline ends. TCRdb itself ran the reads through MiXCR, one entry per CDR3 protein. The sample consists of roughly 40,000 distinct CDR3 sequences, 12% of them appearing once. The material sequenced was cultured non-Tr1 T cells, either the whole culture or a sorted T cell fraction (not recorded which). The receptor comes from a human donor in good health. V is TRBV15 and J is TRBJ2-5; TRBD1 is a possible D gene (6 bases). DNA of the CDR3: TGTGCCACCACCAGCAGCGTGAGGGGGGAGACCCAGTACTTC. It specifies CATTSSVRGETQYF.